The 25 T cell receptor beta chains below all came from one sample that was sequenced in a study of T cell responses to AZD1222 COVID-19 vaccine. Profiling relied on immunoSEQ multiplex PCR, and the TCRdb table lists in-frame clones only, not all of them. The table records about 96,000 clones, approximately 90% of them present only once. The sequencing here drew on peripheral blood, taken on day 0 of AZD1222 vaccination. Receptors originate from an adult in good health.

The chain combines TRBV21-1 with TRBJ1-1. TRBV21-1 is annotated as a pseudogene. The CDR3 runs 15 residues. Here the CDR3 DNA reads TGTGCCAGCACCTTCGACAAGGTGGGGGGCACTGAAGCTTTCTTT. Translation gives CASTFDKVGGTEAFF.

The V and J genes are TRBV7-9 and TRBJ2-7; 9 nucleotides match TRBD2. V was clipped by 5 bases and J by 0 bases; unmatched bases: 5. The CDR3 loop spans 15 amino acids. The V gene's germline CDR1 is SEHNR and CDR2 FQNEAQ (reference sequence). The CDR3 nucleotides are TGTGCCAGCAGCGTACCTAGCGGGGTCTCCTACGAGCAGTACTTC. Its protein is CASSVPSGVSYEQYF.

This chain's CDR3 is CASSTTGITEAFF. The CDR3 region has the DNA TGTGCCAGCAGCACTACAGGAATCACTGAAGCTTTCTTT. The V and J genes are TRBV12-3 or TRBV12-4 and TRBJ1-1; weak D call: TRBD1 (5 bases). V lost 6 bases, J lost 4 bases, and 12 bases lay in between. The CDR3 totals 13 residues.

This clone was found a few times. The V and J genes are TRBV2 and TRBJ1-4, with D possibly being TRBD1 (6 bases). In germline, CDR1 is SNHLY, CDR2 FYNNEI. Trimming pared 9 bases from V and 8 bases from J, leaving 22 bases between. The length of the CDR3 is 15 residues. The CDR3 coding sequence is TGTGCCAGTACTCGTGGGGACACATCTCGGGAAAAACTGTTTTTT. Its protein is CASTRGDTSREKLFF.

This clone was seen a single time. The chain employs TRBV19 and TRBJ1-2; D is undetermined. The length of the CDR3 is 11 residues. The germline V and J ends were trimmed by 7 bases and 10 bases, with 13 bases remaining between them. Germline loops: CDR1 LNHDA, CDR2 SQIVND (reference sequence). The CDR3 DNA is TGTGCCAGTAAAGCAGCTCAAGTCTACACCTTC. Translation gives CASKAAQVYTF.

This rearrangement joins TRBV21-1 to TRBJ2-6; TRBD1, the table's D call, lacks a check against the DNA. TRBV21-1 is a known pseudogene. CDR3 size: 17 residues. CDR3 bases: TGTGCCAGCACCAGACAGTCCCGAAGCTCTGGGGCCAACGTCCTGACTTTC. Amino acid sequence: CASTRQSRSSGANVLTF.

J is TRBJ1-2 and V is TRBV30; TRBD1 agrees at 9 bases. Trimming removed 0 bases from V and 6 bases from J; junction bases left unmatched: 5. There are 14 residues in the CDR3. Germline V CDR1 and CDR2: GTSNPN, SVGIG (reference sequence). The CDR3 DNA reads TGTGCCTGGAGTGTAGCGGACAGGGGAAATGGCTACACCTTC. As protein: CAWSVADRGNGYTF.

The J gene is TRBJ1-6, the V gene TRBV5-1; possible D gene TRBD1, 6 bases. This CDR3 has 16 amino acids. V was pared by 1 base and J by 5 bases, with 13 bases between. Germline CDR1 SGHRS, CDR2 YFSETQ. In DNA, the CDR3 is TGCGCCAGCAGCTTGCAAGGTAACAGGGATAATTCACCCCTCCACTTT. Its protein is CASSLQGNRDNSPLHF.

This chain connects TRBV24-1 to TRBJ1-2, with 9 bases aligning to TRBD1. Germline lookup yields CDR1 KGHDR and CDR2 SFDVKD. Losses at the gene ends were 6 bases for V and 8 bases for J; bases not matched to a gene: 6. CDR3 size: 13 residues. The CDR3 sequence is CATSRQGVRGYTF. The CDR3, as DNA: TGTGCCACCAGTCGACAGGGGGTAAGGGGCTACACCTTC.

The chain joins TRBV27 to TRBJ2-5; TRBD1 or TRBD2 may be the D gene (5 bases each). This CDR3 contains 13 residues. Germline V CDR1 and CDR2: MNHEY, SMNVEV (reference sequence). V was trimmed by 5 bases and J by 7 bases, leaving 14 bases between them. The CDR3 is CASSARGIGTQYF. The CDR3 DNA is TGTGCCAGCAGTGCCCGGGGCATAGGGACCCAGTACTTC.

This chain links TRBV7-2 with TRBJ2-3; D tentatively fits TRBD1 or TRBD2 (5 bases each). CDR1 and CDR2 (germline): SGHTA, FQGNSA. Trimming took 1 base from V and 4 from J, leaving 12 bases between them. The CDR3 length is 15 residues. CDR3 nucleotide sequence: TGTGCCAGCAGCTTAGGGGGACGTCAAGCAGATACGCAGTATTTT. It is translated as CASSLGGRQADTQYF.

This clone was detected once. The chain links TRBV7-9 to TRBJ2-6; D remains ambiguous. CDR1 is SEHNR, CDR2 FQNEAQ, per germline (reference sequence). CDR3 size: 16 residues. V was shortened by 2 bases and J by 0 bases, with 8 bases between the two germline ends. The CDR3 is CASSLNIGSGANVLTF. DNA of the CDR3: TGTGCCAGCAGCTTAAATATTGGCTCTGGGGCCAACGTCCTGACTTTC.

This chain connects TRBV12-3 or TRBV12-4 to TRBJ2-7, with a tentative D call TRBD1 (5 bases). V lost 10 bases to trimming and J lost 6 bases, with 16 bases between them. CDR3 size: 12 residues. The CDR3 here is CATAQGFGEQYF. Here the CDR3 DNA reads TGTGCCACAGCGCAGGGTTTTGGCGAGCAGTACTTC.

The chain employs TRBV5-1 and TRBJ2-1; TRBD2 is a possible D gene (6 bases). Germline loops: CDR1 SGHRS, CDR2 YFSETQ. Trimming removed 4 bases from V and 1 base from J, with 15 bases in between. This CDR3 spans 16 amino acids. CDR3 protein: CASSPEPGLSYNEQFF. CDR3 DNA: TGCGCCAGCAGCCCAGAACCGGGACTTTCCTACAATGAGCAGTTCTTC.

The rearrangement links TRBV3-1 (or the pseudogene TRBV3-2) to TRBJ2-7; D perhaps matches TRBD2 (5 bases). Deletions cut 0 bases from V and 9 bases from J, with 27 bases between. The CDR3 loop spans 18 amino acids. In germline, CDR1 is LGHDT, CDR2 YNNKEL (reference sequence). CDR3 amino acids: CASSQDPRRAASLGAQYF. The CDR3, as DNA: TGTGCCAGCAGCCAAGATCCTCGGCGGGCGGCGTCCCTTGGTGCGCAGTACTTC.

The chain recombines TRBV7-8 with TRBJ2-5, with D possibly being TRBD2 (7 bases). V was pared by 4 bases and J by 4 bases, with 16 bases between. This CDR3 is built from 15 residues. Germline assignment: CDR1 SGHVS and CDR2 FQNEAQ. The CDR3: CASSSRRGAGETQYF. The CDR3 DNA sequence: TGTGCCAGCAGCTCCCGTCGGGGGGCAGGAGAGACCCAGTACTTC.

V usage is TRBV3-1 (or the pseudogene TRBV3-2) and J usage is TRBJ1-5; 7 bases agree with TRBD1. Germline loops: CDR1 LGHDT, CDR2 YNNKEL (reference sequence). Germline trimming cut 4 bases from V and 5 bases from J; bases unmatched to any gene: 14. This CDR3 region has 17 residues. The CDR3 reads CASSLSSTGIIDQPQHF. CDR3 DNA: TGTGCCAGCAGCCTCAGTTCGACAGGGATTATTGATCAGCCCCAGCATTTT.

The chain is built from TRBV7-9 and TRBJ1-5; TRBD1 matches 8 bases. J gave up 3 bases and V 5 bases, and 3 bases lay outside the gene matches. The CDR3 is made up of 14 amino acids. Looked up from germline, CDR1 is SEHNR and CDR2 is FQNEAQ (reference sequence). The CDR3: CASSLDRVNQPQHF. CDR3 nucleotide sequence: TGTGCCAGCAGCCTGGACAGGGTCAATCAGCCCCAGCATTTT.

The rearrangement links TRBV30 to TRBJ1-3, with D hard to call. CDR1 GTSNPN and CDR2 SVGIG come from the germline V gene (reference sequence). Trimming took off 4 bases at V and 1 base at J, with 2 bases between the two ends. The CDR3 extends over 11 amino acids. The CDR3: CAWTSGNTIYF. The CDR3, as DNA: TGTGCCTGGACTTCTGGAAACACCATATATTTT.

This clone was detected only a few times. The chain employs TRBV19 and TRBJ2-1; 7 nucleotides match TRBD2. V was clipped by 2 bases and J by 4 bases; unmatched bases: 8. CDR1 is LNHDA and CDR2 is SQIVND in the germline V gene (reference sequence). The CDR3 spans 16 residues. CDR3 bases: TGTGCCAGTAGTATAAGGTGGGCGGGGGTTTACAATGAGCAGTTCTTC. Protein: CASSIRWAGVYNEQFF.

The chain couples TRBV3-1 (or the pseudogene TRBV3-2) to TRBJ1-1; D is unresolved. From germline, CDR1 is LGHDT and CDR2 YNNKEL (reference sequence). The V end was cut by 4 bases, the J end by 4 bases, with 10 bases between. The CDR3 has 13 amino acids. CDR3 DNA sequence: TGTGCCAGCAGCCGCAACATTTTCACTGAAGCTTTCTTT. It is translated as CASSRNIFTEAFF.

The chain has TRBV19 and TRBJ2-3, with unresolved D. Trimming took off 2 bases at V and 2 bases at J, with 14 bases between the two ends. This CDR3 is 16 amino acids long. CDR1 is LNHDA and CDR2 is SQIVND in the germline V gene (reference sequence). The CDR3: CASSISLDPNTDTQYF. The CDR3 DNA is TGTGCCAGTAGTATATCCCTAGATCCGAACACAGATACGCAGTATTTT.

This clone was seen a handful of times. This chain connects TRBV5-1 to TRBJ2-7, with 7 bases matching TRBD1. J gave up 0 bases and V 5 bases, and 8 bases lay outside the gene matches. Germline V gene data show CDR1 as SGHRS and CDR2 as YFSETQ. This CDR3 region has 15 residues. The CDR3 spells CASRSQGEPSYEQYF. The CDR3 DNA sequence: TGCGCCAGCAGAAGTCAGGGGGAGCCCTCCTACGAGCAGTACTTC. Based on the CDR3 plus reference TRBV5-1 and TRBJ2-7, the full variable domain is KAGVTQTPRYLIKTRGQQVTLSCSPISGHRSVSWYQQTPGQGLQFLFEYFSETQRNKGNFPGRFSGRQFSNSRSEMNVSTLELGDSALYLCASRSQGEPSYEQYFGPGTRLTVT.

The CDR3 sequence is CASSPYGQDYEQYF. DNA of the CDR3: TGTGCCAGCAGCCCCTACGGACAGGACTACGAGCAGTACTTC. V is TRBV7-2 and J is TRBJ2-7, with TRBD1 matching over 7 bases. The CDR3 runs 14 residues. CDR1 is SGHTA and CDR2 is FQGNSA in the germline V gene. The trim removed 5 bases at V and 3 bases at J, leaving 7 bases unmatched.

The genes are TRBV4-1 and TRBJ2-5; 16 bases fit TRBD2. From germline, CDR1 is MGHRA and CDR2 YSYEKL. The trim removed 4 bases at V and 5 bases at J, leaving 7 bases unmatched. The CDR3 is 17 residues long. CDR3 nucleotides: TGCGCCAGCAGCCTTGGGACTAGCGGGGGGGCCAGGGAGACCCAGTACTTC. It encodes CASSLGTSGGARETQYF.